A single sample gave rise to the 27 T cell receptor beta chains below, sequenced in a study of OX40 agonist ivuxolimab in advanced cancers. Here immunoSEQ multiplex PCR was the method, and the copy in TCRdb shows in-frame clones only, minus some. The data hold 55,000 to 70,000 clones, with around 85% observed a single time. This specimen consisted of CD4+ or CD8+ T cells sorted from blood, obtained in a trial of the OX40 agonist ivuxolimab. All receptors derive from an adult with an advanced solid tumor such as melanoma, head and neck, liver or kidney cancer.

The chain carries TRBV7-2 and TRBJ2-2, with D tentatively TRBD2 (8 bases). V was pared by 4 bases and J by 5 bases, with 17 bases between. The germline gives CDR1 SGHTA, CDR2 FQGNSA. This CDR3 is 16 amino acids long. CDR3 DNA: TGTGCCAGCAGCTACCGGGAGGGGGCGTATACCGGGGAGCTGTTTTTT. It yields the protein CASSYREGAYTGELFF.

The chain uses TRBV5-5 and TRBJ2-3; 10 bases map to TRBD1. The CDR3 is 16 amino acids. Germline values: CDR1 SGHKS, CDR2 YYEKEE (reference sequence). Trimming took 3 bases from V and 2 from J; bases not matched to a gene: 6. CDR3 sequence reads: CASSSPGTGATDTQYF. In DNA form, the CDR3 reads TGTGCCAGCAGCTCCCCCGGGACAGGGGCCACAGATACGCAGTATTTT.

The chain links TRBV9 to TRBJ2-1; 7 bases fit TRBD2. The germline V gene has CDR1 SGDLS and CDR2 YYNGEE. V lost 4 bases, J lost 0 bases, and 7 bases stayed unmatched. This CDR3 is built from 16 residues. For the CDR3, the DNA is TGTGCCAGCAGCAAAGCTGGGACTACCTCCTACAATGAGCAGTTCTTC. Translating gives CASSKAGTTSYNEQFF.

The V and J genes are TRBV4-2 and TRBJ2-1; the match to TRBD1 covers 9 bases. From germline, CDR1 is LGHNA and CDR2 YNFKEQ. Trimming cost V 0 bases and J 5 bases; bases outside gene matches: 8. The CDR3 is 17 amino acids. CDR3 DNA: TGTGCCAGCAGCCAAGATTACGGGACAGGGACTCACAATGAGCAGTTCTTC. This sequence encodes CASSQDYGTGTHNEQFF.

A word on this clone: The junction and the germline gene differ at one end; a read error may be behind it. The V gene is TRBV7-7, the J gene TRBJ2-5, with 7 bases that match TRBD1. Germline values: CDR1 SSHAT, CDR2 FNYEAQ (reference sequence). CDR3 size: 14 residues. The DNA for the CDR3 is TGTGCTAGCAGCAAGGGGACAGTCCAAGAGACCCAGTACTTC. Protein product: CASSKGTVQETQYF. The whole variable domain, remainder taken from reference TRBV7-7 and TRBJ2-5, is GAGVSQSPRYKVTKRGQDVTLRCDPISSHATLYWYQQALGQGPEFLTYFNYEAQPDKSGLPSDRFSAERPEGSISTLTIQRTEQRDSAMYRCASSKGTVQETQYFGPGTRLLVL.

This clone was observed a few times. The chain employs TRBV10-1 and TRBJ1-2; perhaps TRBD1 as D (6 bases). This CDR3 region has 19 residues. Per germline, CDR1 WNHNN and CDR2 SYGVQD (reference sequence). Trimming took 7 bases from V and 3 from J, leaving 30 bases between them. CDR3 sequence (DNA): TGCGCCAGCAATCGACCTAGAGGTAGGGGGGCGAGGTTAGACTATGGCTACACCTTC. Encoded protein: CASNRPRGRGARLDYGYTF.

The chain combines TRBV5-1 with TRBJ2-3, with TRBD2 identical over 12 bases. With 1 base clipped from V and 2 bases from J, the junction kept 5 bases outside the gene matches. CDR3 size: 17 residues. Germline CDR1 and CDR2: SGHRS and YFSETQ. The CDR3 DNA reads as TGCGCCAGCAGCTTGATGCTAGCGGGGGGGAACACAGATACGCAGTATTTT. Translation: CASSLMLAGGNTDTQYF.

The CDR3 DNA sequence: TGTGCCACCAGCAGAGATCCGGCAGGTAGCAATCAGCCCCAGCATTTT. Its translation: CATSRDPAGSNQPQHF. The genes are TRBV15 and TRBJ1-5; unclear D gene. Between the trimmed V and J ends, which lost 0 bases and 0 bases, there was a span of 9 bases. The CDR3 runs 16 residues. Per the germline V gene, CDR1 is LNHNV and CDR2 is YYDKDF (reference sequence).

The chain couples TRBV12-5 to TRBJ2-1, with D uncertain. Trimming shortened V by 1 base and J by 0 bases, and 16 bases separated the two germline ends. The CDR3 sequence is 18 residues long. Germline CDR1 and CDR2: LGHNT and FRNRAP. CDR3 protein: CASGLAGKGSPSYNEQFF. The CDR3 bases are TGTGCTAGTGGTTTGGCTGGTAAGGGATCCCCCTCCTACAATGAGCAGTTCTTC.

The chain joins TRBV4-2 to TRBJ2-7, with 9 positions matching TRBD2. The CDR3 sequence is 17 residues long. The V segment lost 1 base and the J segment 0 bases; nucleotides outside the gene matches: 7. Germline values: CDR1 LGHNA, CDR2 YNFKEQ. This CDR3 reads CASSQGAGSGSSYEQYF. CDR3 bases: TGTGCCAGCAGCCAAGGGGCGGGTAGCGGGAGCTCCTACGAGCAGTACTTC.

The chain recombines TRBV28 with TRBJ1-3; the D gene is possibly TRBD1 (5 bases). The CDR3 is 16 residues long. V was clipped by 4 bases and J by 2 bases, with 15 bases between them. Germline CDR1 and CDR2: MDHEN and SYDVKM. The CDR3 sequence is CASSSKGNRAGNTIYF. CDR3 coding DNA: TGTGCCAGCAGTTCCAAGGGGAATCGGGCTGGAAACACCATATATTTT.

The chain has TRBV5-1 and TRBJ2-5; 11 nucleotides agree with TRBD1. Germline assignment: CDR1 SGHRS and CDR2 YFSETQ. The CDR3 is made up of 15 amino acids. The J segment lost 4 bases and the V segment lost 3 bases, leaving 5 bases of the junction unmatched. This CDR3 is CASSSGQGAGETQYF. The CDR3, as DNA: TGCGCCAGCAGCTCCGGACAGGGGGCGGGAGAGACCCAGTACTTC.

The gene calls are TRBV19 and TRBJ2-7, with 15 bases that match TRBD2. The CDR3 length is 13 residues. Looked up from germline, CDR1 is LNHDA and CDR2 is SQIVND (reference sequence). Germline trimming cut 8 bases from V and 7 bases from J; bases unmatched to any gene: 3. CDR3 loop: CASGLAGGKEQYF. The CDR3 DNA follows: TGTGCCAGTGGACTAGCGGGAGGGAAGGAGCAGTACTTC. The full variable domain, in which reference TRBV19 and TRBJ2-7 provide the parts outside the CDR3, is DGGITQSPKYLFRKEGQNVTLSCEQNLNHDAMYWYRQDPGQGLRLIYYSQIVNDFQKGDIAEGYSVSREKKESFPLTVTSAQKNPTAFYLCASGLAGGKEQYFGPGTRLTVT.

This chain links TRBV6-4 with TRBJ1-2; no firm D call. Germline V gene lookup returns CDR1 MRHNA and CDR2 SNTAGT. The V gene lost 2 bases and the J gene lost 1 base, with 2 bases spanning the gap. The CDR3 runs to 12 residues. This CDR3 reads CASSDGNYGYTF. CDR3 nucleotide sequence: TGTGCCAGCAGTGACGGTAACTATGGCTACACCTTC.

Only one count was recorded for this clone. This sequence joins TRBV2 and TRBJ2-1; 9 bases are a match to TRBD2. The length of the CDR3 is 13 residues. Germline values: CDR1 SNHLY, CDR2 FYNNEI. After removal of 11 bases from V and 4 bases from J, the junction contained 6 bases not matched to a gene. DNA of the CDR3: TGTGCCGGAGCGGGAGGTGGGTACAATGAGCAGTTCTTC. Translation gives CAGAGGGYNEQFF.

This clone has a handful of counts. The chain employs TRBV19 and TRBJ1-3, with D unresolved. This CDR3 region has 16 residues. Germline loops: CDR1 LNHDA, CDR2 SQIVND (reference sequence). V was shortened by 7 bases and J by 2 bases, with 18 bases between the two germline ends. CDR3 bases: TGTGCCAGTAACCGGGCGGACGCAACGGCTGGAAACACCATATATTTT. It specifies CASNRADATAGNTIYF.

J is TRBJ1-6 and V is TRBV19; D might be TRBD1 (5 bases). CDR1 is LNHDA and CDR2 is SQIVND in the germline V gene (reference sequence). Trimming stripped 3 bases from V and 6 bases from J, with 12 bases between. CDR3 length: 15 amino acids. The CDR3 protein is CASSIFGGVNSPLHF. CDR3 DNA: TGTGCCAGTAGTATTTTTGGGGGGGTTAATTCACCCCTCCACTTT. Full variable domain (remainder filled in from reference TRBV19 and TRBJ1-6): DGGITQSPKYLFRKEGQNVTLSCEQNLNHDAMYWYRQDPGQGLRLIYYSQIVNDFQKGDIAEGYSVSREKKESFPLTVTSAQKNPTAFYLCASSIFGGVNSPLHFGNGTRLTVT.

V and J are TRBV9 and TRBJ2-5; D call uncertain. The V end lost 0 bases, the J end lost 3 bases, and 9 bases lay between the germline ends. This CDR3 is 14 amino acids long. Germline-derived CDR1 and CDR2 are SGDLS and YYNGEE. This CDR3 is CASSVGLSKETQYF. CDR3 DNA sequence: TGTGCCAGCAGCGTAGGACTCTCAAAAGAGACCCAGTACTTC.

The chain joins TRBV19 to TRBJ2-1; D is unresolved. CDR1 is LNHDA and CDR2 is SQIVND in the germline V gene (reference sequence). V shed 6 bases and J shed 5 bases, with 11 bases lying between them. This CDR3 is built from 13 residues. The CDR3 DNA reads TGTGCCAGTAGCAAAGGACGGAACAATGAGCAGTTCTTC. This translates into CASSKGRNNEQFF.

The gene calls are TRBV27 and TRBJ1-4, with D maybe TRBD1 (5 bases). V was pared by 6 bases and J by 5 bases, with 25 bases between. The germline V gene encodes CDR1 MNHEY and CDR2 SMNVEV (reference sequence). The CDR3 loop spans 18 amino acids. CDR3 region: CASRPHHPFGTENEKLFF. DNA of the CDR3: TGTGCCAGCAGACCTCACCATCCTTTTGGGACGGAGAATGAAAAACTGTTTTTT.

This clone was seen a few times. For the CDR3, the DNA is TGTGCCAGCAGGGCGGGACATTCCTACGAGCAGTACTTC. Translation: CASRAGHSYEQYF. V usage is TRBV6-5 and J usage is TRBJ2-7; D tentatively fits TRBD1 or TRBD2 (6 bases each). Germline loops: CDR1 MNHEY, CDR2 SVGAGI. The V end was cut by 6 bases, the J end by 1 base, with 10 bases between. This CDR3 has 13 amino acids.

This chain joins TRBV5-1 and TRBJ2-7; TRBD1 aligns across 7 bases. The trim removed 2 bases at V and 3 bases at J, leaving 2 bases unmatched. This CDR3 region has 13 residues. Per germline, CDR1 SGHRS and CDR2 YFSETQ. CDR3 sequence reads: CASSFNRGYEQYF. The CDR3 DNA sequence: TGCGCCAGCAGCTTTAACAGGGGCTACGAGCAGTACTTC.

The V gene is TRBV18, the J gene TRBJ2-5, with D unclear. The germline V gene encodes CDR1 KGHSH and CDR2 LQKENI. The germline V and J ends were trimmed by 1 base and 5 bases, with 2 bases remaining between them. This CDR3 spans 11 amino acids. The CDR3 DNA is TGTGCCAGCTCACCACTGGAGACCCAGTACTTC. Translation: CASSPLETQYF.

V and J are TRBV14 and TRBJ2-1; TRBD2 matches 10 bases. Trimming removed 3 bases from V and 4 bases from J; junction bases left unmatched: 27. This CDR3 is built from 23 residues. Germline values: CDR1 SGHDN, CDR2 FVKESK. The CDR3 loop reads CASSHRPSGSSSRNATIYNEQFF. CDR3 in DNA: TGTGCCAGCAGCCACCGCCCTAGCGGGAGTTCAAGTAGGAACGCAACGATATACAATGAGCAGTTCTTC. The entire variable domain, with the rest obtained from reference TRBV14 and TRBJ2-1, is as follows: EAGVTQFPSHSVIEKGQTVTLRCDPISGHDNLYWYRRVMGKEIKFLLHFVKESKQDESGMPNNRFLAERTGGTYSTLKVQPAELEDSGVYFCASSHRPSGSSSRNATIYNEQFFGPGTRLTVL.

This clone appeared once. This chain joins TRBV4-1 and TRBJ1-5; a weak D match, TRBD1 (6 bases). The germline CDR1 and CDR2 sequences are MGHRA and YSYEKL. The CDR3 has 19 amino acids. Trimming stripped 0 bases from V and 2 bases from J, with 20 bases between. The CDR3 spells CASSQDKRGRGSGNQPQHF. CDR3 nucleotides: TGCGCCAGCAGCCAAGATAAACGAGGCAGGGGATCGGGCAATCAGCCCCAGCATTTT.

The CDR3 DNA reads TGTGCCAGCAGTTTACAGGGGGGAGAAAAACTGTTTTTT. Protein sequence: CASSLQGGEKLFF. This chain joins TRBV6-5 and TRBJ1-4, with TRBD1 matching 8 bases. CDR1 is MNHEY, CDR2 SVGAGI, per germline. V lost 4 bases, J lost 8 bases, and 3 bases stayed unmatched. The CDR3 loop spans 13 amino acids.

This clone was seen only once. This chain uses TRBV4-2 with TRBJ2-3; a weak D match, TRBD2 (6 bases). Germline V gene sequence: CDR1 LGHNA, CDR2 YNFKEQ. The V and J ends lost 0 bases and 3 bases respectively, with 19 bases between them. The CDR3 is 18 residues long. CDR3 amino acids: CASSQESWRGSSTDTQYF. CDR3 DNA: TGTGCCAGCAGCCAAGAAAGTTGGAGGGGAAGTAGTACAGATACGCAGTATTTT.